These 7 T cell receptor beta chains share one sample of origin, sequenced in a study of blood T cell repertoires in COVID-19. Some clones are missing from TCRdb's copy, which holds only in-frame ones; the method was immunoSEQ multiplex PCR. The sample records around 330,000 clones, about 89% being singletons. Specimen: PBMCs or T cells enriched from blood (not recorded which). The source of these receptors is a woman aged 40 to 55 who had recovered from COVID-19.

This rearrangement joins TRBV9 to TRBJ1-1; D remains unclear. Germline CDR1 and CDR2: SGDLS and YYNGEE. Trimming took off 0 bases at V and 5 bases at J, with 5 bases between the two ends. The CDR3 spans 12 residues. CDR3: CASSVGETEAFF. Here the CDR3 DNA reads TGTGCCAGCAGCGTAGGTGAGACTGAAGCTTTCTTT.

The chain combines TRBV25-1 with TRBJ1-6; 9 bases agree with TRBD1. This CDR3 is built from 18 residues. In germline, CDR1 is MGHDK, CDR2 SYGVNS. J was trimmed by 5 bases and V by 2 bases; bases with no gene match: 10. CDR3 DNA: TGTGCCAGCAGTGAACTTAGGACAGGGGTCCAGAATAATTCACCCCTCCACTTT. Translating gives CASSELRTGVQNNSPLHF.

In nucleotides, the CDR3 is TGTGCCAGCAGCTTAGGAGCGGACTACTACAATGAGCAGTTCTTC. It codes for CASSLGADYYNEQFF. This chain connects TRBV13 to TRBJ2-1, with D possibly being TRBD2 (6 bases). V was cut by 0 bases and J by 3 bases, with 9 bases left in between. The CDR3 has 15 residues. CDR1 is PRHDT and CDR2 is FYEKMQ in the germline V gene (reference sequence).

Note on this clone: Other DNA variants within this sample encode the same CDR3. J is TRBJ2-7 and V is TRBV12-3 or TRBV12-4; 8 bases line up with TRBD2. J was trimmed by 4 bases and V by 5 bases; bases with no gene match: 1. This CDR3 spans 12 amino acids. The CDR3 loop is CASSPGGYEQYF. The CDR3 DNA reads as TGTGCCAGCAGTCCGGGGGGGTACGAGCAGTACTTC.

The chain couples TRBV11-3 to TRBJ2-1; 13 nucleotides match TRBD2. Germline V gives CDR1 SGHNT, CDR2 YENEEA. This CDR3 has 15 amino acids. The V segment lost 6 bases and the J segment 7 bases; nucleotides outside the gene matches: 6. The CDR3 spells CASRFGLAGENEQFF. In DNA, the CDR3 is TGTGCCAGCAGATTCGGACTAGCGGGAGAAAATGAGCAGTTCTTC. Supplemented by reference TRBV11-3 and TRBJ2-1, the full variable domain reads EAGVVQSPRYKIIEKKQPVAFWCNPISGHNTLYWYLQNLGQGPELLIRYENEEAVDDSQLPKDRFSAERLKGVDSTLKIQPAELGDSAVYLCASRFGLAGENEQFFGPGTRLTVL.

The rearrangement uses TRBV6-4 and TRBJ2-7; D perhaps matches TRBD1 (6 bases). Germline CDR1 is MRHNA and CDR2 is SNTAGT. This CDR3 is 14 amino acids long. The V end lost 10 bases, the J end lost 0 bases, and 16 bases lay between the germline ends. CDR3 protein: CATSKEQGSYEQYF. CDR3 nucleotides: TGTGCCACCTCCAAGGAACAGGGCTCCTACGAGCAGTACTTC.

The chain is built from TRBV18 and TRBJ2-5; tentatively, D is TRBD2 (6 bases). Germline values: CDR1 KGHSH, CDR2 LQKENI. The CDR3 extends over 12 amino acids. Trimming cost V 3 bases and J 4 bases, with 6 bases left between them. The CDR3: CASSPGGETQYF. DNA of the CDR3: TGTGCCAGCTCACCGGGGGGAGAGACCCAGTACTTC.